Listed here is a single T cell receptor (beta chain). Which antigen it targets is not known. Base-call qualities are not available, and no considerably larger clone is one nucleotide away. Germline trimming: 7 bases from V, 4 bases from J; junction bases outside gene matches: 10. The germline V gene (reference sequence) specifies LNHDA as CDR1 and SQIVND as CDR2. The CDR3 runs 16 residues from the cysteine to the phenylalanine. The entry retains the CDR3 DNA only, 48 bases that are in frame from base 1. TCRbeta CDR3 regions were amplified from genomic DNA using the immunoSEQ Assay, a bias-controlled multiplex PCR. On the study's bioinformatics: The number of nucleated cells in each sample was estimated by amplification of reference gene primers within the assay. Sequence reads were collapsed and filtered to measure the absolute abundance of every unique TCRbeta CDR3 rearrangement. For each sample, productive Simpson clonality was calculated by taking the square root of Simpson's diversity index across productive rearrangements. In its TCRdb copy, this immuneACCESS table keeps in-frame sequences only and misses some clones. Where compared with another copy, unresolved V genes explain less than half of these, and the others have no known cause. Clone size and V and J calls were adopted from that table, with D and trimming inferred from the DNA. The sample data list roughly 120,000 clones, and more than 85% of these were observed just once. The ten largest account for around 2.2% of the sample.

In Seattle, one collaborating source enrolled patients while the infection was active and tracked those patients longitudinally over the course of disease. Whole blood was collected in K2EDTA tubes by collaborating institutions according to the institutions' own protocols. Collaborator samples were shipped for TCRbeta analysis as frozen whole blood, isolated PBMCs, or DNA extracted from either sample type. The data were taken from a study of blood T cell repertoires in COVID-19 (TCRdb year 2020). Notes on the research overall: Collaborator samples came from the United States, Italy and Spain and covered acute and convalescent phases of COVID-19. The material from the prospective study consisted of cDNA or gDNA derived from T cells, B-cell-depleted T cells, or PBMCs. A de-identified subject ID, COVID-19 status, age in years and sex were almost always included in the sample metadata. Samples came from the ongoing ImmuneRACE study (first 160 participants) plus 1,254 subjects from 6 global collaborators. Where available, HLA class I and class II types were obtained from metadata supplied by the sample provider rather than from assay-based typing. Deeply sampled blood TCRbeta repertoires from subjects exposed to, actively infected with, or recovered from COVID-19 were included in the dataset. The repertoires were released in a freely available public database meant as a resource for research on the immune response to SARS-CoV-2.

The study at large found these results: Clinical and demographic metadata were provided uncurated, with the amount varying by source and participant.

The chain is assembled from TRBV19 and TRBJ1-1, with 12 central nucleotides matching TRBD1. Sequenced sample: peripheral blood. The source is a man aged 45-60 years with COVID-19, enrolled during active disease. The CDR3 here reads CASNEGGQGAITEAFF. The nucleotide sequence is TGTGCCAGTAACGAGGGGGGACAGGGGGCGATCACTGAAGCTTTCTTT.